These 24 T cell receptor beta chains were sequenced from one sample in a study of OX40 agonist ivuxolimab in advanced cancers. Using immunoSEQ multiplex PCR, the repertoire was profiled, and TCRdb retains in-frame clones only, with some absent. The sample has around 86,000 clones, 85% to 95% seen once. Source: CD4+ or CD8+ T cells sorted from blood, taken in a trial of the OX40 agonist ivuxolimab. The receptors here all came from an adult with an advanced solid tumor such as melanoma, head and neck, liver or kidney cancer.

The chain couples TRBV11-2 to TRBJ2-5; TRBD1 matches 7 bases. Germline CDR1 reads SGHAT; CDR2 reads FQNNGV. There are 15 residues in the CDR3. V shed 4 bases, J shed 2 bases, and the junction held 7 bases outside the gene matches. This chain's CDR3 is CASSSLTGDQETQYF. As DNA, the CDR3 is TGTGCCAGCAGCTCCTTAACAGGGGATCAAGAGACCCAGTACTTC.

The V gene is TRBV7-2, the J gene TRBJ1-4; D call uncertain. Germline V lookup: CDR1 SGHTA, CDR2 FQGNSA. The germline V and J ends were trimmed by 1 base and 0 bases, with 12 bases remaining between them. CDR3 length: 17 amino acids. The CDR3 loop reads CASSLGLPRTTNEKLFF. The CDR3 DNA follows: TGTGCCAGCAGCTTAGGCCTACCGAGAACAACTAATGAAAAACTGTTTTTT.

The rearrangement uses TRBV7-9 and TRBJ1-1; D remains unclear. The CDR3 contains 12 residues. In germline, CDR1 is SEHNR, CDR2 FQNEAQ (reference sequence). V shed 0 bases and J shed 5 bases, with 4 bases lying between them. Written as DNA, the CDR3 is TGTGCCAGCAGCTTAGCACTAACTGAAGCTTTCTTT. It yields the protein CASSLALTEAFF. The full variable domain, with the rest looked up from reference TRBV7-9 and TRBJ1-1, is DTGVSQNPRHKITKRGQNVTFRCDPISEHNRLYWYRQTLGQGPEFLTYFQNEAQLEKSRLLSDRFSAERPKGSFSTLEIQRTEQGDSAMYLCASSLALTEAFFGQGTRLTVV.

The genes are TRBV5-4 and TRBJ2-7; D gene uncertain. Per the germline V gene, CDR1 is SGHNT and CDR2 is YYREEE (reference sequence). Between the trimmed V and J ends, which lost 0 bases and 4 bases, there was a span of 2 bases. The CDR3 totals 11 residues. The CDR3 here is CASSLGYEQYF. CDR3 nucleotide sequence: TGTGCCAGCAGCTTGGGTTACGAGCAGTACTTC.

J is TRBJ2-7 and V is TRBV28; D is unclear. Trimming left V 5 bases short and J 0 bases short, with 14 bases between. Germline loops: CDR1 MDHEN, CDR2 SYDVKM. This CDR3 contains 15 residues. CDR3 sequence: CASSPGPSGSYEQYF. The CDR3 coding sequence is TGTGCCAGCAGTCCTGGGCCCTCGGGCTCCTACGAGCAGTACTTC.

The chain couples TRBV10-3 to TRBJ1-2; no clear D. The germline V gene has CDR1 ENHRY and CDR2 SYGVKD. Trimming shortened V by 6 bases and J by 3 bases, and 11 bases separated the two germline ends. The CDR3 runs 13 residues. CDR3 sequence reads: CAISPSGDYGYTF. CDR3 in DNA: TGTGCCATCAGCCCCTCTGGTGACTATGGCTACACCTTC.

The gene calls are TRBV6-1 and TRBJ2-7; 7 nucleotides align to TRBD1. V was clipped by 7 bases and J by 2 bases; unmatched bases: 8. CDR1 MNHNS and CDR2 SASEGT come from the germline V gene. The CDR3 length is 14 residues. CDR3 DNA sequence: TGTGCCAGCACCCCTTCCGGGACAGCCTACGAGCAGTACTTC. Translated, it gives CASTPSGTAYEQYF.

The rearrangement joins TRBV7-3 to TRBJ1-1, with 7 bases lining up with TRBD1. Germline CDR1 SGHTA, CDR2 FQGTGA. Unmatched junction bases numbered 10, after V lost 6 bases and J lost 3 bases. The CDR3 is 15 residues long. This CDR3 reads CASSHRGGEDTEAFF. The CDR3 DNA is TGTGCCAGCAGTCACAGGGGCGGGGAGGACACTGAAGCTTTCTTT.

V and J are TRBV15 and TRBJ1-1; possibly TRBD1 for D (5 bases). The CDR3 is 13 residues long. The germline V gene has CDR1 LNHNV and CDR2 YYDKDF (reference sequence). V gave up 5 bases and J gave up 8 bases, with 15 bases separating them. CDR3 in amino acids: CATSGRGGYEAFF. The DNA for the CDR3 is TGTGCCACCAGCGGGAGGGGAGGGTACGAAGCTTTCTTT. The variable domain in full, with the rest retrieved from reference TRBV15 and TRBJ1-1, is DAMVIQNPRYQVTQFGKPVTLSCSQTLNHNVMYWYQQKSSQAPKLLFHYYDKDFNNEADTPDNFQSRRPNTSFCFLDIRSPGLGDTAMYLCATSGRGGYEAFFGQGTRLTVV.

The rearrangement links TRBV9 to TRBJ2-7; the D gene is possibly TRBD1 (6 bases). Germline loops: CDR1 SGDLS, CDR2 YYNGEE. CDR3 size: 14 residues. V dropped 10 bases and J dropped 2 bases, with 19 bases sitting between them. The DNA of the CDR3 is TGTGCCTCTTCTTGGGCAGGGGAGCCCTACGAGCAGTACTTC. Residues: CASSWAGEPYEQYF.

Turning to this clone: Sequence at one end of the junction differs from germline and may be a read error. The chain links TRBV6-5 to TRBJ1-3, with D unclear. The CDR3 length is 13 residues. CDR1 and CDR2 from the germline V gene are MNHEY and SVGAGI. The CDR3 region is CASSPYSGSTIYF. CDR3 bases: TGTGCCAGCAGCCCCTACTCTGGAAGCACCATATATTTT.

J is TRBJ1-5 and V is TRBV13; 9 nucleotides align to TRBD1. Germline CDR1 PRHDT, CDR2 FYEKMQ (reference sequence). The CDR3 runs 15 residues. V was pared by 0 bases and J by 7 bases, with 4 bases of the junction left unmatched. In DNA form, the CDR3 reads TGTGCCAGCAGCTTAGGCCGGACAGGGGTCCAGCCCCAGCATTTT. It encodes CASSLGRTGVQPQHF.

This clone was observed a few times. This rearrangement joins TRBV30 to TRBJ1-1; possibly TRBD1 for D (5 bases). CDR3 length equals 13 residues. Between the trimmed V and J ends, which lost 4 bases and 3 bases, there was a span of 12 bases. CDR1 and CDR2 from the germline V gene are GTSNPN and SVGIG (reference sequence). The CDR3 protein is CAWTPWGDTEAFF. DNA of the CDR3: TGTGCCTGGACACCCTGGGGGGACACTGAAGCTTTCTTT.

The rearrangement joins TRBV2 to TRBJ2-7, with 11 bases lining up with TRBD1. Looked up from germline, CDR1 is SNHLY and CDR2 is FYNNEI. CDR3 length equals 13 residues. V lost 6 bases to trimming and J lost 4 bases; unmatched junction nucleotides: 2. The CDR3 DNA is TGTGCCAGCAGCGGGACAGGGGGTTACGAGCAGTACTTC. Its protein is CASSGTGGYEQYF.

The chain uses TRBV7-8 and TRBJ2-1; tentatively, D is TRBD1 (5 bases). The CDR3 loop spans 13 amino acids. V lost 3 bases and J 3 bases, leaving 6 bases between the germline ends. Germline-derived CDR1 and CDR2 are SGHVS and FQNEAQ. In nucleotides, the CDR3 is TGTGCCAGCAGCTTGACAGTCTACAATGAGCAGTTCTTC. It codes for CASSLTVYNEQFF.

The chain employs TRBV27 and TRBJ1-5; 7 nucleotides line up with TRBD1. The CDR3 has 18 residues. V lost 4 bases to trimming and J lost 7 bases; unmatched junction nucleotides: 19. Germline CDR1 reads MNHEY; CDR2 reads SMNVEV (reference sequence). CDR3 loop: CASSSAFPGTVLRQPQHF. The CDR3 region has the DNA TGTGCCAGCAGTTCAGCTTTTCCCGGGACAGTTTTGCGGCAGCCCCAGCATTTT.

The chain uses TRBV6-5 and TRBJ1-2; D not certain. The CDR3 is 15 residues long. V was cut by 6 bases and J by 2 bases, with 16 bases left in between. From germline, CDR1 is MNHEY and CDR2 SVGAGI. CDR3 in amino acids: CASRDEESMNYGYTF. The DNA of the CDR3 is TGTGCCAGCAGAGACGAGGAGTCTATGAACTATGGCTACACCTTC.

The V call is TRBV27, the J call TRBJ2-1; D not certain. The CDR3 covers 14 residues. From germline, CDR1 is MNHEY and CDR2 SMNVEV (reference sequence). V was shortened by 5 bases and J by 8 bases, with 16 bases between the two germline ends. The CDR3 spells CASSLYRARDEQFF. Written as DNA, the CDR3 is TGTGCCAGCAGTCTTTATCGGGCCCGTGATGAGCAGTTCTTC.

The CDR3 loop reads CASSPNRGNEKLFF. CDR3 sequence (DNA): TGTGCCAGCAGCCCCAACAGGGGTAATGAAAAACTGTTTTTT. The V gene is TRBV7-9, the J gene TRBJ1-4; 7 positions match TRBD1. Looked up from germline, CDR1 is SEHNR and CDR2 is FQNEAQ (reference sequence). V lost 5 bases to trimming and J lost 4 bases; unmatched junction nucleotides: 4. The CDR3 contains 14 residues.

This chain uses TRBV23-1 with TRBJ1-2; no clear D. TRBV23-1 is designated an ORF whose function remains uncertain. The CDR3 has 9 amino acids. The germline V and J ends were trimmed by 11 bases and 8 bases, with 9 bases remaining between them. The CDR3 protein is CAFFGGYTF. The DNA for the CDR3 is TGCGCCTTTTTCGGGGGCTACACCTTC.

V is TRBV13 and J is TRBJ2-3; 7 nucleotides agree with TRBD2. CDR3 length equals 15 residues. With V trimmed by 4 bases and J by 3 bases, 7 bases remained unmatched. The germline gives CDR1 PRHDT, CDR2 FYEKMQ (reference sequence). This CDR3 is CASSYQTSLTDTQYF. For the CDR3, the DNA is TGTGCCAGCAGCTATCAGACTAGCTTGACAGATACGCAGTATTTT.

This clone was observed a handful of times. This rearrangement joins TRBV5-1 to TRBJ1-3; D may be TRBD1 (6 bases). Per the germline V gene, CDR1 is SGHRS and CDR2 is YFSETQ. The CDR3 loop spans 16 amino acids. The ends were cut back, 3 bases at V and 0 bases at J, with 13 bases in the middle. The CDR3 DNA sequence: TGCGCCAGCAGCTCCGGGGACATGAGCTCTGGAAACACCATATATTTT. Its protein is CASSSGDMSSGNTIYF.

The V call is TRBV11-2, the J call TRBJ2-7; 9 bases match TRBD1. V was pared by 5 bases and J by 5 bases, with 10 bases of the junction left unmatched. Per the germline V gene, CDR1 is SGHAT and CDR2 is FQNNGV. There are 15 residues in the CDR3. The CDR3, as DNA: TGTGCCAGCAGCCCATTCCCGGGACAGGGAAACGAGCAGTACTTC. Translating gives CASSPFPGQGNEQYF.

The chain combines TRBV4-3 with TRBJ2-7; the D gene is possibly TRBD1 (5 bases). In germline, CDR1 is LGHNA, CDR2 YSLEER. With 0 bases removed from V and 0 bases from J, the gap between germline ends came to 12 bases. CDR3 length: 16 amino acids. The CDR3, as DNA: TGCGCCAGCAGCCAAGATACCAGGACATCCTCCTACGAGCAGTACTTC. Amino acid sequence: CASSQDTRTSSYEQYF.